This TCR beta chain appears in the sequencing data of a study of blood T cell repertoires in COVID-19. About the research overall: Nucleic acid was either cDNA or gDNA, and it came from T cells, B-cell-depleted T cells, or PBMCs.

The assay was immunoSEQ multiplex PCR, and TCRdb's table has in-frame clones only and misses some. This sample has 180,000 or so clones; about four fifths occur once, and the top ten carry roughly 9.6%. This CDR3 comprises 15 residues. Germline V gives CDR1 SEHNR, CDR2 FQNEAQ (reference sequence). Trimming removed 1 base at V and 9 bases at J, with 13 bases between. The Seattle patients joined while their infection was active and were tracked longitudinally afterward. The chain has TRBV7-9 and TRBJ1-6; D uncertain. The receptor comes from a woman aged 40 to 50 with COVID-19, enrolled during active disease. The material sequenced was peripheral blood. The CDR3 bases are TGTGCCAGCAGCTTAGTGGCGGGAATTGGTTCACCCCTCCACTTT. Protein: CASSLVAGIGSPLHF. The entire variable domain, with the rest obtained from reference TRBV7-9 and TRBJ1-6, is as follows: DTGVSQNPRHKITKRGQNVTFRCDPISEHNRLYWYRQTLGQGPEFLTYFQNEAQLEKSRLLSDRFSAERPKGSFSTLEIQRTEQGDSAMYLCASSLVAGIGSPLHFGNGTRLTVT.